The 23 T cell receptor beta chains below all came from one sample that was sequenced in a study of cytomegalovirus exposure and HLA in healthy donors. PCR used 60 Vbeta primers and 13 Jbeta primers. TCRdb's copy holds only in-frame clones and misses some; the assay was immunoSEQ multiplex PCR. Of fewer than 250,000 clones detected, roughly 83% appear once; the ten largest clones hold about 0.37%. The sequenced sample consisted of PBMCs. These receptors originate from a male donor in good health and CMV-seropositive.

The chain links TRBV27 to TRBJ2-3, with D unresolved. The ends were cut back, 0 bases at V and 0 bases at J, with 4 bases in the middle. The CDR3 is 14 amino acids. The germline V gene encodes CDR1 MNHEY and CDR2 SMNVEV (reference sequence). For the CDR3, the DNA is TGTGCCAGCAGTTTATCGGCAAGCACAGATACGCAGTATTTT. This encodes CASSLSASTDTQYF.

J is TRBJ2-2 and V is TRBV5-1, with 9 bases lining up with TRBD2. After removal of 4 bases from V and 0 bases from J, the junction contained 4 bases not matched to a gene. The CDR3 length is 16 residues. Per the germline V gene, CDR1 is SGHRS and CDR2 is YFSETQ. The chain's CDR3 is CASSLSGGTNTGELFF. The CDR3, as DNA: TGCGCCAGCAGCCTCAGCGGGGGGACGAACACCGGGGAGCTGTTTTTT.

V is TRBV6-6 and J is TRBJ2-7, with D possibly being TRBD2 (5 bases). Trimming pared 6 bases from V and 5 bases from J, leaving 11 bases between. The CDR3 is 12 residues long. CDR1 MNHNY and CDR2 SVGAGI come from the germline V gene (reference sequence). The CDR3 here is CASRKEVNEQYF. Written as DNA, the CDR3 is TGTGCCAGCAGAAAGGAGGTTAACGAGCAGTACTTC.

The rearrangement joins TRBV9 to TRBJ1-3; 7 positions agree with TRBD1. This CDR3 is 16 amino acids long. The J segment lost 7 bases and the V segment lost 4 bases, leaving 14 bases of the junction unmatched. Germline CDR1 is SGDLS and CDR2 is YYNGEE. CDR3 nucleotides: TGTGCCAGCAGCCCACGACCAGAGACAGGGTATAACACCATATATTTT. Amino acid sequence: CASSPRPETGYNTIYF.

The V gene is TRBV7-2, the J gene TRBJ1-6; a possible D gene is TRBD1 (5 bases). Germline CDR1 reads SGHTA; CDR2 reads FQGNSA. V lost 0 bases and J lost 7, with 10 bases in between. The CDR3 runs 15 residues. CDR3 loop: CASSLAGVINSPLHF. The CDR3 DNA sequence: TGTGCCAGCAGCTTAGCAGGGGTGATCAATTCACCCCTCCACTTT.

The chain uses TRBV11-3 and TRBJ2-3; D is possibly TRBD1 (5 bases). Deletions cut 3 bases from V and 4 bases from J, with 14 bases between. The CDR3 totals 15 residues. Per germline, CDR1 SGHNT and CDR2 YENEEA. The CDR3 protein is CASSLGHHQSDTQYF. CDR3 in DNA: TGTGCCAGCAGCTTGGGGCATCACCAATCAGATACGCAGTATTTT.

The V gene is TRBV11-3, the J gene TRBJ2-2; D unclear. V lost 4 bases to trimming and J lost 4 bases, with 13 bases between them. Germline CDR1 SGHNT, CDR2 YENEEA. This CDR3 is 15 amino acids long. CDR3 nucleotide sequence: TGTGCCAGCAGCTCCGCGACTCGAGGCACCGGGGAGCTGTTTTTT. This translates into CASSSATRGTGELFF.

The rearrangement joins TRBV28 to TRBJ1-1; D is ambiguous. Trimming left V 6 bases short and J 3 bases short, with 5 bases between. The germline gives CDR1 MDHEN, CDR2 SYDVKM. CDR3 length: 11 amino acids. The DNA of the CDR3 is TGTGCCAGCAGATTCTACACTGAAGCTTTCTTT. This sequence encodes CASRFYTEAFF.

The genes are TRBV19 and TRBJ1-1; TRBD1 agrees at 7 bases. The germline V gene has CDR1 LNHDA and CDR2 SQIVND (reference sequence). V was pared by 6 bases and J by 5 bases, with 6 bases of the junction left unmatched. This CDR3 is 13 amino acids long. For the CDR3, the DNA is TGTGCCAGTAGCCCGACAGGGCTAACTGAAGCTTTCTTT. Translation gives CASSPTGLTEAFF.

The V call is TRBV18, the J call TRBJ2-7, with 11 positions matching TRBD2. V was pared by 6 bases and J by 3 bases, with 7 bases of the junction left unmatched. The CDR3 is 15 residues long. The V gene's germline CDR1 is KGHSH and CDR2 LQKENI. The CDR3 DNA follows: TGTGCCAGCTCGCCGATGGGGACTAGCGGCTACGAGCAGTACTTC. Translated: CASSPMGTSGYEQYF.

This clone is a singleton in its sample. This rearrangement joins TRBV9 to TRBJ2-1; perhaps TRBD2 as D (6 bases). CDR1 and CDR2 (germline): SGDLS, YYNGEE. The V and J ends lost 0 bases and 5 bases respectively, with 12 bases between them. The CDR3 consists of 15 residues. CDR3 in amino acids: CASSVAQRANNEQFF. The CDR3 nucleotides are TGTGCCAGCAGCGTAGCCCAGCGGGCTAACAATGAGCAGTTCTTC.

CDR3 in amino acids: CATSRDRTAGTEAFF. In DNA form, the CDR3 reads TGTGCCACCAGCAGAGATCGCACGGCGGGCACTGAAGCTTTCTTT. The chain combines TRBV15 with TRBJ1-1; no firm D call. Germline V lookup: CDR1 LNHNV, CDR2 YYDKDF (reference sequence). With 0 bases removed from V and 4 bases from J, the gap between germline ends came to 12 bases. This CDR3 has 15 amino acids.

J is TRBJ1-5 and V is TRBV28; 7 bases line up with TRBD1. V lost 6 bases and J lost 2; bases outside the gene matches: 7. CDR1 is MDHEN, CDR2 SYDVKM, per germline. CDR3 size: 15 residues. The CDR3, as DNA: TGTGCCAGCAGACCACCCGACAGGGGCAATCAGCCCCAGCATTTT. This encodes CASRPPDRGNQPQHF.

There are a few counts of this clone. The chain employs TRBV28 and TRBJ2-7; 7 bases line up with TRBD1. CDR1 is MDHEN, CDR2 SYDVKM, per germline. The CDR3 spans 15 residues. J gave up 6 bases and V 3 bases, and 11 bases lay outside the gene matches. The CDR3 region has the DNA TGTGCCAGCAGTTTGGTGGGACAGCTCCTTTTCGAGCAGTACTTC. Encoded protein: CASSLVGQLLFEQYF.

To note about this clone: The same CDR3 also results from other DNA sequences found in this sample. The chain has TRBV7-9 and TRBJ1-2; D unresolved. CDR3 length: 11 residues. V shed 1 base and J shed 7 bases, with 4 bases lying between them. Germline lookup yields CDR1 SEHNR and CDR2 FQNEAQ (reference sequence). The CDR3 sequence is CASSLVVGYTF. In DNA form, the CDR3 reads TGTGCCAGCAGCTTAGTCGTTGGCTACACCTTC.

This chain links TRBV28 with TRBJ2-3, with 7 positions matching TRBD2. CDR1 MDHEN and CDR2 SYDVKM come from the germline V gene. The CDR3 runs to 13 residues. The V gene end was trimmed by 7 bases and the J gene end by 1 base; junction bases not matched to a gene: 2. The CDR3 DNA sequence: TGTGCCAGCACGGCGGGGGGCACAGATACGCAGTATTTT. As protein: CASTAGGTDTQYF.

The rearrangement joins TRBV4-1 to TRBJ1-3, with D unclear. The CDR3 consists of 18 residues. Germline V gene data show CDR1 as MGHRA and CDR2 as YSYEKL. The V end was cut by 0 bases, the J end by 1 base, with 16 bases between. The CDR3 here is CASSQDEARVFSGNTIYF. As DNA, the CDR3 is TGCGCCAGCAGCCAAGATGAGGCCAGAGTTTTTTCTGGAAACACCATATATTTT.

The chain recombines TRBV7-9 with TRBJ2-5; TRBD2 is a possible D gene (6 bases). This CDR3 has 15 residues. In germline, CDR1 is SEHNR, CDR2 FQNEAQ (reference sequence). Trimming left V 6 bases short and J 4 bases short, with 18 bases between. The CDR3 region has the DNA TGTGCCAGCAGTCTCACCCTCGGAGGGATAGAGACCCAGTACTTC. This gives the protein CASSLTLGGIETQYF.

This chain connects TRBV14 to TRBJ2-7; D ambiguous. CDR1 and CDR2 from the germline V gene are SGHDN and FVKESK. Deletions cut 4 bases from V and 4 bases from J, with 11 bases between. The CDR3 is 13 amino acids. CDR3 sequence reads: CASSPRLSYEQYF. CDR3 DNA sequence: TGTGCCAGCAGCCCTCGGTTGTCATACGAGCAGTACTTC.

The V call is TRBV27, the J call TRBJ2-6, with a tentative D call TRBD1 (6 bases). Germline V gene sequence: CDR1 MNHEY, CDR2 SMNVEV (reference sequence). The CDR3 covers 17 residues. Trimming pared 3 bases from V and 0 bases from J, leaving 12 bases between. CDR3 in amino acids: CASSFVQGSSGANVLTF. The CDR3 nucleotides are TGTGCCAGCAGTTTCGTACAGGGTAGCTCTGGGGCCAACGTCCTGACTTTC.

Points on this clone: Other DNA sequences of this sample code for an identical CDR3. The chain couples TRBV27 to TRBJ2-7; D remains unclear. The CDR3 covers 14 residues. Per the germline V gene, CDR1 is MNHEY and CDR2 is SMNVEV (reference sequence). V was trimmed by 3 bases and J by 0 bases, leaving 9 bases between them. This chain's CDR3 is CASSFRGGSYEQYF. The CDR3 DNA sequence: TGTGCCAGCAGTTTTAGAGGTGGCTCCTACGAGCAGTACTTC.

The chain combines TRBV11-3 with TRBJ2-5; perhaps TRBD1 as D (6 bases). The assigned J gene may be wrong: the sequence end matches TRBJ2-7 better. This CDR3 region has 13 residues. Germline lookup yields CDR1 SGHNT and CDR2 YENEEA. DNA of the CDR3: TGTGCCAGCAGCTTCGGGACATCCTACGAGCAGTACTTC. Translating gives CASSFGTSYEQYF.

The rearrangement links TRBV7-8 to TRBJ1-2, with 7 bases aligning to TRBD1. In germline, CDR1 is SGHVS, CDR2 FQNEAQ. The CDR3 totals 13 residues. Trimming at V came to 4 bases and at J to 6 bases, leaving 5 bases not matched to a gene. The DNA of the CDR3 is TGTGCCAGCAGCTCGGAGACAGGGAATGGCTACACCTTC. It translates to CASSSETGNGYTF.